In its sample, the clone carrying this TCR beta chain was seen a few times. Gene names are mouse gene names. This entry belongs to a study of CD8+ T cells in alopecia areata. Reverse transcription of extracted RNA yielded cDNA, which provided the sequencing template. This table comes from immunoSEQ multiplex PCR, and its TCRdb copy is limited to in-frame clones, with some not included. Sampling found 290,000 or so clones, none seen once. Sorting used CD4, CD8alpha, NKG2D, NKG2ACE and other markers on pooled cutaneous lymph node cells. This receptor was identified in a C3H/HeJ mouse with alopecia areata. The MHC haplotype of this mouse line is H2-k. The sample was CD4+ T cells sorted from a lymph node.

The CDR3 reads CASSQGQGEAETLYF. The covered CDR3 bases are TGTGCCAGCAGCCAGGGACAGGGGGAGGCAGAA. J is TRBJ2-3 and V is TRBV5; 11 bases agree with TRBD1. The CDR3 is cut off 4 residues early in the read; its end comes from the germline J gene. J was trimmed by 3 bases and V by 3 bases; bases with no gene match: 2. The germline V gene has CDR1 LGHNA and CDR2 YNLKQL (reference sequence). This CDR3 region has 15 residues.